These 8 T cell receptor beta chains originate from one sample sequenced in a study of cytomegalovirus exposure and HLA in healthy donors (dated 2017 in TCRdb). Libraries were built with the immunoSEQ multiplex PCR assay. A mixture of 60 forward primers for TCR Vbeta segments and 13 reverse primers for TCR Jbeta segments was used in the multiplex PCR. The clones in this table, taken by TCRdb from immuneACCESS, are in-frame only. Not every clone is retained; where verified, under half of the shortfall comes from an unresolved V gene, and the cause of the rest is unknown. The sample profile shows around 200,000 clones; 83% of them were found once. 1.6% of the sample lies in the top ten. Sequencing was done on a sample of PBMCs. The source is a man between 45 and 60 years old in good health and CMV-seronegative.

This chain links TRBV5-6 with TRBJ1-6, with TRBD1 as a possible D gene (5 bases). CDR3 length: 18 amino acids. CDR1 is SGHDT and CDR2 is YYEEEE in the germline V gene. V lost 2 bases and J lost 0, with 15 bases in between. The CDR3 loop reads CASSLLTGGTSYNSPLHF. The CDR3 DNA is TGTGCCAGCAGCTTACTCACGGGGGGGACCTCCTATAATTCACCCCTCCACTTT.

The genes are TRBV4-3 and TRBJ1-2; maybe TRBD1 (6 bases). This CDR3 region has 17 residues. Germline CDR1 reads LGHNA; CDR2 reads YSLEER. Trimming removed 1 base from V and 0 bases from J, with 15 bases in between. This chain's CDR3 is CASSQGTHAGANYGYTF. CDR3 sequence (DNA): TGCGCCAGCAGCCAAGGTACTCACGCAGGGGCTAACTATGGCTACACCTTC.

V and J are TRBV28 and TRBJ1-2; 7 nucleotides match TRBD1. CDR3 length: 14 residues. From germline, CDR1 is MDHEN and CDR2 SYDVKM. Unmatched junction bases numbered 5, after V lost 4 bases and J lost 3 bases. For the CDR3, the DNA is TGTGCCAGCAGTTCCCCCGGACAGGACTATGGCTACACCTTC. Amino acid sequence: CASSSPGQDYGYTF.

The J gene is TRBJ2-2, the V gene TRBV14; D is possibly TRBD1 (6 bases). In germline, CDR1 is SGHDN, CDR2 FVKESK. Between the trimmed V and J ends, which lost 4 bases and 7 bases, there was a span of 10 bases. This CDR3 is built from 13 residues. Written as DNA, the CDR3 is TGTGCCAGCAGCCCAGGGGCCGGCGGGGAGCTGTTTTTT. Its protein product is CASSPGAGGELFF.

The chain is built from TRBV2 and TRBJ1-3, with unresolved D. The germline CDR1 and CDR2 sequences are SNHLY and FYNNEI. The CDR3 spans 13 residues. V was clipped by 4 bases and J by 2 bases, with 6 bases between them. As DNA, the CDR3 is TGTGCCAGCAGTGTGGCAGCTGGAAACACCATATATTTT. This encodes CASSVAAGNTIYF.

V usage is TRBV18 and J usage is TRBJ1-6, with 8 nucleotides matching TRBD1. Looked up from germline, CDR1 is KGHSH and CDR2 is LQKENI. J was trimmed by 10 bases and V by 2 bases; bases with no gene match: 7. This CDR3 comprises 15 residues. The CDR3 nucleotides are TGTGCCAGCTCACCAATGGGGACAGGTGAATCACCCCTCCACTTT. It specifies CASSPMGTGESPLHF.

V gene TRBV4-3 combines with J gene TRBJ2-5; 11 nucleotides agree with TRBD2. The V gene's germline CDR1 is LGHNA and CDR2 YSLEER. The V and J ends lost 4 bases and 5 bases, in that order; junction bases with no gene match: 6. The CDR3 extends over 15 amino acids. This CDR3 reads CASSLGLAGGETQYF. CDR3 sequence (DNA): TGCGCCAGCAGCCTTGGACTAGCGGGCGGTGAGACCCAGTACTTC.

This rearrangement joins TRBV9 to TRBJ2-7; 9 bases are a match to TRBD2. In germline, CDR1 is SGDLS, CDR2 YYNGEE. J gave up 4 bases and V 4 bases, and 9 bases lay outside the gene matches. This CDR3 is 15 amino acids long. CDR3 protein: CASSKFSGSLYEQYF. Here the CDR3 DNA reads TGTGCCAGCAGCAAGTTTAGCGGGAGCCTTTACGAGCAGTACTTC.